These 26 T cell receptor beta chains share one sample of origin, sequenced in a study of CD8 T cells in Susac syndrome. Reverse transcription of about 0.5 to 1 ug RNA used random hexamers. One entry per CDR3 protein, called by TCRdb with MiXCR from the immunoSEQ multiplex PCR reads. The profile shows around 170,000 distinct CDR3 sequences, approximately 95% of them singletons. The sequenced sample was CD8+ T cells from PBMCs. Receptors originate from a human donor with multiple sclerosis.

CDR3 loop: CSARSRQAYGYTF. The CDR3 region has the DNA TGCAGTGCTAGATCCCGACAGGCCTATGGCTACACCTTC. The chain combines TRBV20-1 with TRBJ1-2; D might be TRBD1 (6 bases). Germline CDR1 is DFQATT and CDR2 is SNEGSKA (reference sequence). Trimming stripped 2 bases from V and 4 bases from J, with 11 bases between. The CDR3 length is 13 residues.

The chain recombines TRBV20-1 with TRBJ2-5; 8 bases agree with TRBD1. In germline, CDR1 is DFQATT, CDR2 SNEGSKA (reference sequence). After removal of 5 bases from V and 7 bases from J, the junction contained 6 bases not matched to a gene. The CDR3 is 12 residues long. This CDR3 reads CSAEQGVGTQYF. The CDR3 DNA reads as TGCAGTGCTGAACAGGGGGTTGGGACCCAGTACTTC.

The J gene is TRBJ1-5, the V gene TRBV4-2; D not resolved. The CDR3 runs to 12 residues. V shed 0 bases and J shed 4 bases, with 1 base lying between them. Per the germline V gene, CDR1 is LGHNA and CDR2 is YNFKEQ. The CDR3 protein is CASSQENQPQHF. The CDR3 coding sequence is TGTGCCAGCAGCCAAGAGAATCAGCCCCAGCATTTT.

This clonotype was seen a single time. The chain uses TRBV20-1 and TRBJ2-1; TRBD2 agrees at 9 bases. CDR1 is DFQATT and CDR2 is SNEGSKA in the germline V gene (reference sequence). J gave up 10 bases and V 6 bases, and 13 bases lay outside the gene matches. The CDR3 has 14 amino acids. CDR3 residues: CSAGPGLALGEQFF. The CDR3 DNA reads TGCAGTGCCGGTCCGGGACTAGCCCTGGGAGAGCAGTTCTTC.

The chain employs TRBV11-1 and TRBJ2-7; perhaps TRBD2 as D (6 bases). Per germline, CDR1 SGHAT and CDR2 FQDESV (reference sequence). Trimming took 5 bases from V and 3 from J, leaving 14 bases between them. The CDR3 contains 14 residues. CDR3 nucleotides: TGTGCCAGCAGCACCCTGCAGGGACTCTACGAGCAGTACTTC. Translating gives CASSTLQGLYEQYF. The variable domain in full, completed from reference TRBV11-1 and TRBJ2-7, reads EAEVAQSPRYKITEKSQAVAFWCDPISGHATLYWYRQILGQGPELLVQFQDESVVDDSQLPKDRFSAERLKGVDSTLKIQPAELGDSAMYLCASSTLQGLYEQYFGPGTRLTVT.

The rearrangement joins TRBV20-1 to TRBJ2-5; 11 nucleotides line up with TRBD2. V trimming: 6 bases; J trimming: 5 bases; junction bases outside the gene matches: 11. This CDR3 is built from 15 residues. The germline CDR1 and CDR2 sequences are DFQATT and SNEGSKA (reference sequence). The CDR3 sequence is CSAKPGLAGRETQYF. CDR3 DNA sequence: TGCAGTGCCAAGCCCGGACTAGCGGGCCGGGAGACCCAGTACTTC.

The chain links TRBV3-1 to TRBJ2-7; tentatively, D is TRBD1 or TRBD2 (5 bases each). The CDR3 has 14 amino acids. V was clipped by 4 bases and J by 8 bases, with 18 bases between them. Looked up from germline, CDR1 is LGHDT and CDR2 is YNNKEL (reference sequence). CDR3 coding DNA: TGTGCCAGCAGCCGCATTAACCCGACGGGACAGCAGTACTTC. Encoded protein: CASSRINPTGQQYF.

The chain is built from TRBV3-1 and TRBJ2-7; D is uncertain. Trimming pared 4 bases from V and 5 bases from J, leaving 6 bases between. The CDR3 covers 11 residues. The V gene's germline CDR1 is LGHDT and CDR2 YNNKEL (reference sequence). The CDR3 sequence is CASSPTDEQYF. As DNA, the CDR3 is TGTGCCAGCAGCCCCACTGACGAGCAGTACTTC.

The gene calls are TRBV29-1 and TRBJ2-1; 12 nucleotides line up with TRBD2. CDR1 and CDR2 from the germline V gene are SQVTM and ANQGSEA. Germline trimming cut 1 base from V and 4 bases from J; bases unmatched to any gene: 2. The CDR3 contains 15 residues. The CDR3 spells CSVEGTSGRYNEQFF. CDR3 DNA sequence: TGCAGCGTTGAAGGCACTAGCGGGAGGTACAATGAGCAGTTCTTC.

The CDR3 region is CASSLVGKETQYF. The CDR3 DNA is TGTGCCAGCAGCTTGGTGGGAAAAGAGACCCAGTACTTC. The chain employs TRBV5-6 and TRBJ2-5, with unresolved D. The V end lost 0 bases, the J end lost 3 bases, and 6 bases lay between the germline ends. This CDR3 has 13 residues. Germline V gene lookup returns CDR1 SGHDT and CDR2 YYEEEE. The whole variable domain, remainder taken from reference TRBV5-6 and TRBJ2-5, is DAGVTQSPTHLIKTRGQQVTLRCSPKSGHDTVSWYQQALGQGPQFIFQYYEEEERQRGNFPDRFSGHQFPNYSSELNVNALLLGDSALYLCASSLVGKETQYFGPGTRLLVL.

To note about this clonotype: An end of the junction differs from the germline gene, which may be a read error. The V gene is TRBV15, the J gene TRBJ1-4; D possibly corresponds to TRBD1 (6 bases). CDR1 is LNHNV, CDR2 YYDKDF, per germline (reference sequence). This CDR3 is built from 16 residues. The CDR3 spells CATSGDLDRSNEKLFF. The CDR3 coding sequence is TGTGCCACCAGCGGAGATTTGGACAGATCGAATGAAAAACTGTTTTTT. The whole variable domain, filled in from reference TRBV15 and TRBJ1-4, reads DAMVIQNPRYQVTQFGKPVTLSCSQTLNHNVMYWYQQKSSQAPKLLFHYYDKDFNNEADTPDNFQSRRPNTSFCFLDIRSPGLGDTAMYLCATSGDLDRSNEKLFFGSGTQLSVL.

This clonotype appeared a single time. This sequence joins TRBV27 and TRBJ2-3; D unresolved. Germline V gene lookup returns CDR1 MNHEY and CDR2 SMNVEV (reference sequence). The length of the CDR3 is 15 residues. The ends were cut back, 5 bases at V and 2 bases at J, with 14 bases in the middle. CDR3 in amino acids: CASSPRFGSTDTQYF. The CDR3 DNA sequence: TGTGCCAGCAGTCCTCGGTTCGGTTCCACAGATACGCAGTATTTT.

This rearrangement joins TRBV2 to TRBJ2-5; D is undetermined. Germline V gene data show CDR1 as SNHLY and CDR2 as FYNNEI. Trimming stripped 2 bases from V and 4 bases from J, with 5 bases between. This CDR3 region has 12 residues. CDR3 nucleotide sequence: TGTGCCAGCAGTGAACCCGGAGAGACCCAGTACTTC. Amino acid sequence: CASSEPGETQYF. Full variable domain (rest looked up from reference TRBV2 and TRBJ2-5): EPEVTQTPSHQVTQMGQEVILRCVPISNHLYFYWYRQILGQKVEFLVSFYNNEISEKSEIFDDQFSVERPDGSNFTLKIRSTKLEDSAMYFCASSEPGETQYFGPGTRLLVL.

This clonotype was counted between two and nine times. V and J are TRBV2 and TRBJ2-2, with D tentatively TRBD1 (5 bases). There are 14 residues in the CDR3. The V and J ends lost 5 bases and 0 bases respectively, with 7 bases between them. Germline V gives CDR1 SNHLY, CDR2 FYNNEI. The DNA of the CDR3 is TGTGCCAGCAGTCCGACAGCGAACACCGGGGAGCTGTTTTTT. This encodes CASSPTANTGELFF. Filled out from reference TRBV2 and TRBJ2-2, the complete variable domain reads EPEVTQTPSHQVTQMGQEVILRCVPISNHLYFYWYRQILGQKVEFLVSFYNNEISEKSEIFDDQFSVERPDGSNFTLKIRSTKLEDSAMYFCASSPTANTGELFFGEGSRLTVL.

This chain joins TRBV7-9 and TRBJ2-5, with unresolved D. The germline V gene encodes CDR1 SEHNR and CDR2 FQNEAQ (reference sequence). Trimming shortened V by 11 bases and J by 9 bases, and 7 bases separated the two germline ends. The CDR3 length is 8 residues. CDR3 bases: TGTGCCGGTAGTGCCCAGTACTTC. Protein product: CAGSAQYF.

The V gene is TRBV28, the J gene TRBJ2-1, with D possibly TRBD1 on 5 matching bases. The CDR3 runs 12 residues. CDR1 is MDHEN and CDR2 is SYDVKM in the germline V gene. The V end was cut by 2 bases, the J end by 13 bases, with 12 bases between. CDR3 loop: CASSLGADQQFF. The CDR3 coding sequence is TGTGCCAGCAGTTTAGGGGCGGATCAACAGTTCTTC.

In DNA form, the CDR3 reads TGTGCCTGGAGTGTGGTAGGGACAGGGCTTGAGCAGTTCTTC. Residues: CAWSVVGTGLEQFF. The V call is TRBV30, the J call TRBJ2-1, with TRBD1 identical over 9 bases. With 0 bases clipped from V and 9 bases from J, the junction kept 6 bases outside the gene matches. The CDR3 totals 14 residues. Germline V gene lookup returns CDR1 GTSNPN and CDR2 SVGIG (reference sequence).

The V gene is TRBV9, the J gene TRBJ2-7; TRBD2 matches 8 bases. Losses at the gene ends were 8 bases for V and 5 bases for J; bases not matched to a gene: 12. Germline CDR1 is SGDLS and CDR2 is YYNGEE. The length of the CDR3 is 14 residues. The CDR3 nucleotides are TGTGCCAGACATATAGCGGGAAACTGTAACGAGCAGTACTTC. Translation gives CARHIAGNCNEQYF.

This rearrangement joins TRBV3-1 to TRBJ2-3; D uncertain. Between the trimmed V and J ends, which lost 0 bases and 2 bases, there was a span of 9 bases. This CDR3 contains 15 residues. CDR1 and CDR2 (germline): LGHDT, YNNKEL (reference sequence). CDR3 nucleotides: TGTGCCAGCAGCCAAGAGGGCCAATACACAGATACGCAGTATTTT. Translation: CASSQEGQYTDTQYF.

The CDR3 spells CASDSNGGNRNGYTF. CDR3 coding DNA: TGCGCCAGCGACTCCAATGGGGGGAATCGAAATGGCTACACCTTC. The chain uses TRBV5-1 and TRBJ1-2; a weak D match, TRBD1 (5 bases). Trimming left V 7 bases short and J 6 bases short, with 22 bases between. Looked up from germline, CDR1 is SGHRS and CDR2 is YFSETQ. The CDR3 length is 15 residues.

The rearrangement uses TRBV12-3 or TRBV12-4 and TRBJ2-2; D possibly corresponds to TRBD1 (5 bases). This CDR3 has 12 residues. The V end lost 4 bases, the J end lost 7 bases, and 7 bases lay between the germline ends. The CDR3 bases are TGTGCCAGCAGTTCAGGGCACGGGGAGCTGTTTTTT. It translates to CASSSGHGELFF.

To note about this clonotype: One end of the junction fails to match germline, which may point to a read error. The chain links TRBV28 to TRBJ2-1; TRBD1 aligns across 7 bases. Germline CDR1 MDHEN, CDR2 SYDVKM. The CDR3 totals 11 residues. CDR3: CASSLPGQSVF. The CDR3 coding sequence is TGTGCCAGCAGTTTACCGGGACAGTCGGTCTTC.

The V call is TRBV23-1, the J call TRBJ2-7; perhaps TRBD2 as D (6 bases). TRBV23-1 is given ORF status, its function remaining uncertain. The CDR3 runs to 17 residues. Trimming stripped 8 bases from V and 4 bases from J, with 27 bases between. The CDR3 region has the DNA TGCGCCAGCGACCCGGTGGAGGGGTTCCGGGCGCCTTACGAGCAGTACTTC. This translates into CASDPVEGFRAPYEQYF.

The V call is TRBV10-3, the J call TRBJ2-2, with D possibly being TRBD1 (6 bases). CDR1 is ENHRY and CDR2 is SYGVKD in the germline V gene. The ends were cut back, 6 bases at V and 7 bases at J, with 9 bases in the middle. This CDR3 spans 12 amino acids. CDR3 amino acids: CAIRTGIGELFF. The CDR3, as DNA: TGTGCCATCAGGACAGGAATCGGGGAGCTGTTTTTT.

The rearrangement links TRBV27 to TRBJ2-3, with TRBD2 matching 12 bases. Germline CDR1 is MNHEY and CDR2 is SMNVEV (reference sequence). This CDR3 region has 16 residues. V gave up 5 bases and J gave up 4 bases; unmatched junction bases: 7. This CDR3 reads CASSQLAGGLADTQYF. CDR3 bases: TGTGCCAGCAGTCAACTAGCGGGAGGACTGGCAGATACGCAGTATTTT.

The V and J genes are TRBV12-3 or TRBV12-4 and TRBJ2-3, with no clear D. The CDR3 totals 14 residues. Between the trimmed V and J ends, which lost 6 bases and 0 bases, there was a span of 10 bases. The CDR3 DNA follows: TGTGCCAGCAGCAACCACGGAAGCACAGATACGCAGTATTTT. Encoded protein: CASSNHGSTDTQYF.